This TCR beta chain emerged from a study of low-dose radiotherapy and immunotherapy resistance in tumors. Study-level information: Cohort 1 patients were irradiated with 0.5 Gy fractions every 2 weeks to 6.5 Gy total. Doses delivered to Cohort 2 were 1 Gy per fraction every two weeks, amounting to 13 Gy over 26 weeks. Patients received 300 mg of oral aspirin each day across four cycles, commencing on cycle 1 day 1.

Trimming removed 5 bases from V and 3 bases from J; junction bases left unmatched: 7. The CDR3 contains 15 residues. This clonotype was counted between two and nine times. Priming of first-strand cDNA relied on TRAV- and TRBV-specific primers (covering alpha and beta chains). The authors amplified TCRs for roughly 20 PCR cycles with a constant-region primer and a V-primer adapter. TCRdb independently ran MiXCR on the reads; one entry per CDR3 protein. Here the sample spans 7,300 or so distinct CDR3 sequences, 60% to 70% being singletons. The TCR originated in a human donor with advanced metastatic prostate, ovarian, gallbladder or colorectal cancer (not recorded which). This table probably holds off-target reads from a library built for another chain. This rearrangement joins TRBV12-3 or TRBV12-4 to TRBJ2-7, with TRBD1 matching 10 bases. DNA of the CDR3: TGTGCCAGCAGTCGGGACAGGGGCTCAAACTACGAGCAGTACTTC. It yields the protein CASSRDRGSNYEQYF.